This T cell receptor beta chain derives from a study of blood T cell repertoires in COVID-19. J gave up 6 bases and V 5 bases, and 12 bases lay outside the gene matches. Germline V gene lookup returns CDR1 SEHNR and CDR2 FQNEAQ (reference sequence). The CDR3 runs to 15 residues. As processed by the authors: Nucleated cell counts were estimated from reference gene primer amplification. Profiled with immunoSEQ multiplex PCR; TCRdb holds only in-frame clones, not every one. The D gene and trimming were derived from the DNA, and the V and J assignments and clone size from that table. The sample has under 250,000 clones, 85% to 90% seen once.

Input material: peripheral blood. The clonotype comes from a woman in her seventies with active or convalescent COVID-19. The gene calls are TRBV7-9 and TRBJ1-2, with 7 bases fitting TRBD1. CDR3: CASSREGATGDGYTF. In DNA, the CDR3 is TGTGCCAGCAGCCGCGAGGGGGCCACGGGGGATGGCTACACCTTC.